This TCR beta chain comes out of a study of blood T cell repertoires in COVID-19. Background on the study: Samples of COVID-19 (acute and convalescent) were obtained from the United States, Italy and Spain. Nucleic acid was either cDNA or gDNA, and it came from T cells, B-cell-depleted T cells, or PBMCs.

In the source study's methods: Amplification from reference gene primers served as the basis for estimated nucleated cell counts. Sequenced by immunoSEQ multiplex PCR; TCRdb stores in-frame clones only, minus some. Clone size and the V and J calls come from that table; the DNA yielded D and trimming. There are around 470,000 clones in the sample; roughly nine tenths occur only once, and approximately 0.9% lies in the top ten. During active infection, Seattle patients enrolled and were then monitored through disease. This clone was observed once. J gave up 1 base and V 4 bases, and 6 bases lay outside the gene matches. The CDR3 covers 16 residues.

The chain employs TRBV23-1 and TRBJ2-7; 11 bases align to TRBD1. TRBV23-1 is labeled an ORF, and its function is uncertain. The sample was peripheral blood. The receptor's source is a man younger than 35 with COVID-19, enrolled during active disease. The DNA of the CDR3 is TGCGCCAGCAGTCGGACAGGGGGCTTTTGGTCCTACGAGCAGTACTTC. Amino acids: CASSRTGGFWSYEQYF.